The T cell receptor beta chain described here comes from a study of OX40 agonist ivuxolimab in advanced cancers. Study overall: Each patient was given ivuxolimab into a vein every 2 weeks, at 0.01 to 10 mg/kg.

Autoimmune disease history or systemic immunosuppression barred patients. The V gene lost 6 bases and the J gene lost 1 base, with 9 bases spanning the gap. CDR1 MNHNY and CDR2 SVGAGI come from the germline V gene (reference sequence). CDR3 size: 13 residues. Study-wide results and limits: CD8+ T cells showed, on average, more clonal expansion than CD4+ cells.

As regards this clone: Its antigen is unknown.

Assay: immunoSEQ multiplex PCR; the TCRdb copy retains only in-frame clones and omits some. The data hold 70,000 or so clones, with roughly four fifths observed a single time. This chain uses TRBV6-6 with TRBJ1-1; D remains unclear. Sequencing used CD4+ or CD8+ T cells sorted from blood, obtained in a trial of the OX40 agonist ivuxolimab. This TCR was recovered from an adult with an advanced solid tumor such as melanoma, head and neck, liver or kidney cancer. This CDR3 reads CASRGDGNTEAFF. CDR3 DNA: TGTGCCAGCAGAGGCGACGGGAACACTGAAGCTTTCTTT.